The 12 T cell receptor beta chains below come from one sample, sequenced in a study of T cell responses to AZD1222 COVID-19 vaccine. Assay used: immunoSEQ multiplex PCR; TCRdb lists only in-frame clones, some missing. The sample yields 95,000 to 150,000 clones, about 91% seen once. The specimen comprised peripheral blood, sampled on day 0 of AZD1222 vaccination. Receptors originate from an adult in good health.

The J gene is TRBJ1-6, the V gene TRBV6-5; maybe TRBD1 (5 bases). V was cut by 11 bases and J by 7 bases, with 15 bases left in between. CDR3 length: 13 residues. CDR1 and CDR2 (germline): MNHEY, SVGAGI. The CDR3 here is CAVTRDSNSPLHF. CDR3 sequence (DNA): TGTGCCGTTACCCGGGACTCCAATTCACCCCTCCACTTT.

The chain carries TRBV3-1 (or the pseudogene TRBV3-2) and TRBJ1-5; TRBD1 matches at 7 bases. CDR3 length: 14 amino acids. The germline gives CDR1 LGHDT, CDR2 YNNKEL (reference sequence). The trim removed 4 bases at V and 2 bases at J, leaving 2 bases unmatched. DNA for the CDR3: TGTGCCAGCAGCCTCGGACAGGGCAATCAGCCCCAGCATTTT. Its protein product is CASSLGQGNQPQHF.

As for this clone: The sample has other DNA sequences that encode this CDR3 too. The rearrangement links TRBV11-3 to TRBJ2-3; unclear D gene. This CDR3 is 13 amino acids long. From germline, CDR1 is SGHNT and CDR2 YENEEA. Trimming pared 2 bases from V and 6 bases from J, leaving 9 bases between. As DNA, the CDR3 is TGTGCCAGCAGCTTATCCCTGGCCGATACGCAGTATTTT. This codes for CASSLSLADTQYF.

The V call is TRBV5-1, the J call TRBJ1-1; TRBD1 agrees at 7 bases. Looked up from germline, CDR1 is SGHRS and CDR2 is YFSETQ. The CDR3 sequence is 14 residues long. J was trimmed by 2 bases and V by 4 bases; bases with no gene match: 5. The CDR3 sequence: CASSGGQANTEAFF. CDR3 DNA: TGCGCCAGCAGCGGTGGACAGGCCAACACTGAAGCTTTCTTT.

The gene calls are TRBV12-3 or TRBV12-4 and TRBJ2-3; unclear D gene. The V end lost 3 bases, the J end lost 1 base, and 5 bases lay between the germline ends. The CDR3 has 13 residues. In nucleotides, the CDR3 is TGTGCCAGCAGTTTTCGGGGCACAGATACGCAGTATTTT. This sequence encodes CASSFRGTDTQYF.

CDR3 loop: CASSSGQINEKLFF. In nucleotides, the CDR3 is TGTGCCAGCAGTTCCGGCCAAATTAATGAAAAACTGTTTTTT. V and J are TRBV5-4 and TRBJ1-4; D gene uncertain. CDR3 length equals 14 residues. V was clipped by 5 bases and J by 4 bases, with 12 bases between them. Looked up from germline, CDR1 is SGHNT and CDR2 is YYREEE (reference sequence).

The V gene is TRBV7-9, the J gene TRBJ1-2; 7 bases map to TRBD1. V trimming: 4 bases; J trimming: 3 bases; junction bases outside the gene matches: 2. The CDR3 covers 13 residues. Germline CDR1 is SEHNR and CDR2 is FQNEAQ (reference sequence). The CDR3 loop is CASSSQGDYGYTF. Written as DNA, the CDR3 is TGTGCCAGCAGCTCCCAGGGGGACTATGGCTACACCTTC.

This chain uses TRBV19 with TRBJ1-5; no clear D gene. The CDR3 extends over 13 amino acids. Germline V gives CDR1 LNHDA, CDR2 SQIVND (reference sequence). Trimming took 3 bases from V and 9 from J, leaving 12 bases between them. This CDR3 is CASSIDLSPPQHF. The CDR3 DNA is TGTGCCAGTAGTATTGACCTCAGTCCGCCCCAGCATTTT.

The chain uses TRBV11-1 and TRBJ2-2; D unclear. The CDR3 spans 14 residues. The V end was cut by 2 bases, the J end by 7 bases, with 11 bases between. CDR1 SGHAT and CDR2 FQDESV come from the germline V gene (reference sequence). The CDR3 loop reads CASSLKSSVGELFF. The DNA of the CDR3 is TGTGCCAGCAGCTTAAAGAGCAGTGTCGGGGAGCTGTTTTTT.

The rearrangement links TRBV7-2 to TRBJ1-1, with 12 bases matching TRBD1. Germline V CDR1 and CDR2: SGHTA, FQGNSA. J lost 4 bases, V lost 6 bases, and 3 bases had no gene match. The length of the CDR3 is 14 residues. The CDR3 here is CASRGQGARTEAFF. CDR3 in DNA: TGTGCCAGCAGGGGACAGGGGGCTCGCACTGAAGCTTTCTTT. Drawing the rest from reference TRBV7-2 and TRBJ1-1, the complete variable domain is GAGVSQSPSNKVTEKGKDVELRCDPISGHTALYWYRQSLGQGLEFLIYFQGNSAPDKSGLPSDRFSAERTGGSVSTLTIQRTQQEDSAVYLCASRGQGARTEAFFGQGTRLTVV.

The J gene is TRBJ1-1, the V gene TRBV24-1, with D possibly TRBD1 on 5 matching bases. CDR1 and CDR2 (germline): KGHDR, SFDVKD. V shed 5 bases and J shed 4 bases, with 13 bases lying between them. The length of the CDR3 is 14 residues. CDR3 protein: CATSAGPGSTEAFF. The CDR3 DNA reads TGTGCCACCAGTGCGGGGCCGGGCAGCACTGAAGCTTTCTTT.

This clone has only a few counts. The chain has TRBV6-1 and TRBJ1-6; D might be TRBD1 (6 bases). This CDR3 is 15 amino acids long. Germline V lookup: CDR1 MNHNS, CDR2 SASEGT. Trimming took 0 bases from V and 7 from J, leaving 10 bases between them. This CDR3 reads CASSEAQGPNSPLHF. The CDR3 region has the DNA TGTGCCAGCAGTGAAGCGCAGGGGCCAAATTCACCCCTCCACTTT.